This entry lists 22 T cell receptor beta chains sequenced from one sample in a study of T cell clonality in common variable immunodeficiency. General observations from the study: Reportedly, TCR beta sequences from common variable immunodeficiency showed fewer deletions and N-nucleotide insertions.

These receptors have no known antigen. Assay used: immunoSEQ multiplex PCR; TCRdb lists only in-frame clones, some missing. Observed in the sample are roughly 2,500 clones, none of them singletons. Source material: peripheral blood mononuclear cells. These receptors were obtained from a human donor with common variable immunodeficiency.

To note about this clone: The read halts 3 residues ahead of the CDR3 end, with the missing end drawn from the germline J gene. The rearrangement uses TRBV30 and TRBJ1-5, with D perhaps TRBD1 (5 bases). The CDR3 has 14 residues. Germline CDR1 GTSNPN, CDR2 SVGIG (reference sequence). Trimming removed 3 bases from V and 6 bases from J, with 15 bases in between. CDR3: CAWSLRGVIQPQHF. Incomplete CDR3 DNA: TGTGCCTGGAGCCTCCGGGGGGTTATTCAGCCC.

Worth noting for this clone: The read is 3 residues too short to cover the CDR3 end, so that end is filled in from the germline J gene. The chain uses TRBV5-1 and TRBJ2-5, with 7 nucleotides matching TRBD1. Germline CDR1 reads SGHRS; CDR2 reads YFSETQ. The junction had 7 bases not matched to a gene; V was cut back by 3 bases and J by 5 bases. CDR3 length: 14 residues. The CDR3 loop reads CASSSGQRRETQYF. The CDR3 DNA, read in part, is TGCGCCAGCAGCTCGGGACAGCGACGGGAGACC.

The table lists this clone with a few counts. The read gets to within 3 residues of the CDR3 end, and the germline J gene fills in the rest. The chain employs TRBV7-9 and TRBJ2-2, with D tentatively TRBD2 (6 bases). CDR3 length equals 14 residues. Per germline, CDR1 SEHNR and CDR2 FQNEAQ (reference sequence). The V end lost 5 bases, the J end lost 2 bases, and 9 bases lay between the germline ends. CDR3 sequence reads: CASSQGLNTGELFF. CDR3 bases read: TGTGCCAGCAGCCAGGGACTTAACACCGGGGAG.

For this clone: The read stops 3 residues short of the end of the CDR3; the missing end is completed from the germline J gene. The chain couples TRBV18 to TRBJ2-7; a weak D match, TRBD1 (5 bases). The CDR3 contains 13 residues. Trimming shortened V by 3 bases and J by 2 bases, and 8 bases separated the two germline ends. Per the germline V gene, CDR1 is KGHSH and CDR2 is LQKENI. CDR3 in amino acids: CASSPKGPYEQYF. The DNA read from the CDR3 is TGTGCCAGCTCACCTAAGGGGCCCTACGAG.

A few counts support this clone. The read is 3 residues too short to cover the CDR3 end, so that end is filled in from the germline J gene. The V and J genes are TRBV7-9 and TRBJ1-2, with a possible D match to TRBD1 (6 bases). Per germline, CDR1 SEHNR and CDR2 FQNEAQ (reference sequence). This CDR3 is built from 15 residues. V lost 8 bases to trimming and J lost 7 bases, with 23 bases between them. The CDR3 sequence is CASGVLGAERSGYTF. The sequenced part of the CDR3 DNA is TGTGCCAGCGGGGTCTTGGGGGCAGAAAGAAGTGGC.

In its sample, this clone ranks as large. Read data end 3 residues before the CDR3 end; the end is taken from the germline J gene. This rearrangement joins TRBV9 to TRBJ1-1, with D maybe TRBD1 (5 bases). This CDR3 contains 14 residues. Germline CDR1 and CDR2: SGDLS and YYNGEE. The V end lost 0 bases, the J end lost 4 bases, and 10 bases lay between the germline ends. CDR3 region: CASSVDAGGTEAFF. CDR3 DNA (partial): TGTGCCAGCAGCGTAGACGCGGGGGGCACTGAA.

This clone turned up a few times. Read data end 3 residues before the CDR3 end; the end is taken from the germline J gene. The chain links TRBV2 to TRBJ2-5, with 9 bases matching TRBD2. V shed 5 bases and J 1 base; nucleotides not matched to a gene: 5. CDR1 is SNHLY, CDR2 FYNNEI, per germline. The CDR3 runs to 15 residues. The CDR3 loop reads CASSFSGRVQETQYF. The sequenced part of the CDR3 DNA is TGTGCCAGCAGTTTTAGCGGGAGAGTCCAAGAGACC. Looking up the rest from reference TRBV2 and TRBJ2-5 gives the full variable domain: EPEVTQTPSHQVTQMGQEVILRCVPISNHLYFYWYRQILGQKVEFLVSFYNNEISEKSEIFDDQFSVERPDGSNFTLKIRSTKLEDSAMYFCASSFSGRVQETQYFGPGTRLLVL.

Only a few counts were recorded for this clone. With the read ending 3 residues before the CDR3 end, the germline J gene is used to fill in that end. This chain connects TRBV7-9 to TRBJ2-3; 7 bases are a match to TRBD1. This CDR3 has 13 amino acids. Germline-derived CDR1 and CDR2 are SEHNR and FQNEAQ (reference sequence). V lost 5 bases to trimming and J lost 5 bases; unmatched junction nucleotides: 4. CDR3 bases read: TGTGCCAGCAGCGGAAGGACAGGAGATACG. It translates to CASSGRTGDT. The CDR3 in full is CASSGRTGDTQYF.

Points on this clone: The read gets to within 3 residues of the CDR3 end, and the germline J gene fills in the rest. This rearrangement joins TRBV19 to TRBJ1-1; D is possibly TRBD1 (6 bases). The CDR3 is made up of 14 amino acids. The germline V gene encodes CDR1 LNHDA and CDR2 SQIVND (reference sequence). Trimming shortened V by 9 bases and J by 3 bases, and 17 bases separated the two germline ends. The CDR3 region is CASSFTGRYTEAFF. CDR3 DNA (partial): TGTGCCAGCTCGTTCACAGGGCGCTACACTGAA.

This clone has only a few counts. From the germline J gene comes the end of the CDR3, since the read stops 3 residues before it. This chain links TRBV6-2 or TRBV6-3 with TRBJ2-1; 12 bases are shared with TRBD2. The ends lost 5 bases at V and 3 bases at J; junction bases unmatched: 2. Germline CDR1 reads MNHEY; CDR2 reads SVGEGT. This CDR3 is built from 15 residues. CDR3 bases read: TGTGCCAGCAGTAGGACTAGCGGGGTCTACAATGAG. Encoded protein: CASSRTSGVYNE. The whole CDR3 sequence reads CASSRTSGVYNEQFF.

Concerning this clone itself: The junction and the germline gene differ at one end; a read error may be behind it. Sequencing ends 3 residues short of the CDR3 end; the germline J gene provides the rest. The V and J genes are TRBV7-9 and TRBJ1-1; D is perhaps TRBD1 (5 bases). The CDR3 has 13 residues. Germline CDR1 is SEHNR and CDR2 is FQNEAQ (reference sequence). Here the CDR3 reads CSSSRGQNTEAFF. The DNA read from the CDR3 is TGTTCCAGCAGCAGAGGACAGAACACTGAA.

A note on this clone: The read stops 3 residues short of the end of the CDR3; the missing end is completed from the germline J gene. The genes are TRBV29-1 and TRBJ2-7, with D possibly being TRBD1 (5 bases). Per the germline V gene, CDR1 is SQVTM and CDR2 is ANQGSEA. The CDR3 extends over 11 amino acids. Between the trimmed V and J ends, which lost 6 bases and 6 bases, there was a span of 12 bases. The CDR3 protein is CSVDRQREQYF. The sequenced part of the CDR3 DNA is TGCAGCGTAGACAGACAGCGCGAG.

By share, this clone ranks as medium-sized. The sequenced CDR3 bases are TGTGCCAGCAGGCTCACAGGGACAGATACG. Protein product: CASRLTGTDT. The CDR3 in its entirety is CASRLTGTDTQYF. The gene calls are TRBV5-6 and TRBJ2-3; perhaps TRBD1 as D (6 bases). The read halts 3 residues ahead of the CDR3 end, with the missing end drawn from the germline J gene. Per the germline V gene, CDR1 is SGHDT and CDR2 is YYEEEE. V lost 5 bases to trimming and J lost 3 bases, with 10 bases between them. CDR3 length: 13 amino acids.

Points on this clone: The read falls 3 residues short of the CDR3 end, and the missing part is taken from the germline J gene. This chain uses TRBV23-1 with TRBJ2-7, with 9 bases lining up with TRBD2. TRBV23-1 has ORF status, its function being uncertain. This CDR3 comprises 17 residues. The ends lost 0 bases at V and 0 bases at J; junction bases unmatched: 6. The sequenced part of the CDR3 DNA is TGCGCCAGCAGTCAATCACGAGCGGGGGGATCCTCCTACGAG. It specifies CASSQSRAGGSSYE. The whole CDR3 protein reads CASSQSRAGGSSYEQYF.

Concerning this clone itself: The CDR3 goes on 3 residues after the read ends, and that part is filled in from the germline J gene. The chain recombines TRBV11-2 with TRBJ2-1; 12 nucleotides agree with TRBD2. CDR1 is SGHAT and CDR2 is FQNNGV in the germline V gene. The CDR3 consists of 15 residues. V lost 5 bases, J lost 3 bases, and 2 bases stayed unmatched. CDR3 amino acids: CASSPTSGGYNEQFF. Incomplete CDR3 DNA: TGTGCCAGCAGCCCGACTAGCGGGGGCTACAATGAG.

This clone was found a few times. The read stops 3 residues short of the end of the CDR3; the missing end is completed from the germline J gene. This chain uses TRBV18 with TRBJ2-7, with D perhaps TRBD1 or TRBD2 (5 bases each). This CDR3 has 16 amino acids. Germline CDR1 reads KGHSH; CDR2 reads LQKENI. Trimming stripped 3 bases from V and 0 bases from J, with 15 bases between. The CDR3 bases that were read are TGTGCCAGCTCACCTTCGAGGGGCCGCAGCTCCTACGAG. It translates to CASSPSRGRSSYE. The complete CDR3 sequence is CASSPSRGRSSYEQYF. Using reference TRBV18 and TRBJ2-7 for the parts outside the CDR3, the full variable domain is NAGVMQNPRHLVRRRGQEARLRCSPMKGHSHVYWYRQLPEEGLKFMVYLQKENIIDESGMPKERFSAEFPKEGPSILRIQQVVRGDSAAYFCASSPSRGRSSYEQYFGPGTRLTVT.

This clone was seen only a few times. The sequence runs out 3 residues before the end of the CDR3; the remainder is reconstructed from the germline J gene. The V and J genes are TRBV20-1 and TRBJ2-1, with 10 bases aligning to TRBD2. The junction had 9 bases not matched to a gene; V was cut back by 5 bases and J by 2 bases. The length of the CDR3 is 16 residues. The germline V gene has CDR1 DFQATT and CDR2 SNEGSKA (reference sequence). CDR3 protein: CSAPTRAGGTYNEQFF. The sequenced part of the CDR3 DNA is TGCAGTGCTCCGACCAGAGCGGGGGGGACCTACAATGAG.

This clone is labeled as medium-sized. The CDR3 end falls 3 residues outside the read, so it is completed with the germline J gene. The V gene is TRBV14, the J gene TRBJ2-7, with 7 bases aligning to TRBD1. CDR1 is SGHDN, CDR2 FVKESK, per germline. The V gene end was trimmed by 3 bases and the J gene end by 6 bases; junction bases not matched to a gene: 2. This CDR3 is built from 12 residues. The covered CDR3 bases are TGTGCCAGCAGCCAGCAGGGGGTCGAG. Protein product: CASSQQGVE. The complete CDR3 protein is CASSQQGVEQYF.

A note on this clone: The read stops 3 residues short of the end of the CDR3; the missing end is completed from the germline J gene. The rearrangement joins TRBV20-1 to TRBJ1-2; 11 positions agree with TRBD1. The V gene end was trimmed by 0 bases and the J gene end by 3 bases; junction bases not matched to a gene: 15. This CDR3 comprises 19 residues. From germline, CDR1 is DFQATT and CDR2 SNEGSKA (reference sequence). The covered CDR3 bases are TGCAGTGCTAGAGATGAGAGAGGGGGACAGGGGGATCAAGACTATGGC. Protein: CSARDERGGQGDQDYG. The complete CDR3 sequence is CSARDERGGQGDQDYGYTF.

This clone was recorded a few times. Coverage ceases 3 residues before the CDR3 finishes, and the germline J gene fills in the end. The rearrangement joins TRBV5-6 to TRBJ2-7; 10 nucleotides match TRBD1. CDR1 SGHDT and CDR2 YYEEEE come from the germline V gene. The V segment lost 0 bases and the J segment 5 bases; nucleotides outside the gene matches: 2. The length of the CDR3 is 14 residues. The CDR3 reads CASSLGQGAHEQYF. Incomplete CDR3 DNA: TGTGCCAGCAGCTTGGGACAGGGGGCCCACGAG.

In the case of this clone: The read ends 3 residues before the CDR3 terminus; that terminus is restored from the germline J gene. The V and J genes are TRBV30 and TRBJ2-1, with D hard to call. Trimming pared 0 bases from V and 4 bases from J, leaving 4 bases between. Germline lookup yields CDR1 GTSNPN and CDR2 SVGIG (reference sequence). CDR3 length: 12 amino acids. This CDR3 reads CAWSVRYNEQFF. The CDR3 DNA, read in part, is TGTGCCTGGAGTGTAAGGTACAATGAG.

By sample share, this clone is medium-sized. The read halts 3 residues ahead of the CDR3 end, with the missing end drawn from the germline J gene. V is TRBV10-3 and J is TRBJ2-7, with TRBD1 identical over 8 bases. Germline CDR1 ENHRY, CDR2 SYGVKD. This CDR3 has 14 residues. V shed 6 bases, J shed 5 bases, and the junction held 9 bases outside the gene matches. The CDR3 bases that were read are TGTGCCATCAGGCATGGGCAGGGGGCCCACGAG. Translating gives CAIRHGQGAHE. The complete CDR3 reads CAIRHGQGAHEQYF.